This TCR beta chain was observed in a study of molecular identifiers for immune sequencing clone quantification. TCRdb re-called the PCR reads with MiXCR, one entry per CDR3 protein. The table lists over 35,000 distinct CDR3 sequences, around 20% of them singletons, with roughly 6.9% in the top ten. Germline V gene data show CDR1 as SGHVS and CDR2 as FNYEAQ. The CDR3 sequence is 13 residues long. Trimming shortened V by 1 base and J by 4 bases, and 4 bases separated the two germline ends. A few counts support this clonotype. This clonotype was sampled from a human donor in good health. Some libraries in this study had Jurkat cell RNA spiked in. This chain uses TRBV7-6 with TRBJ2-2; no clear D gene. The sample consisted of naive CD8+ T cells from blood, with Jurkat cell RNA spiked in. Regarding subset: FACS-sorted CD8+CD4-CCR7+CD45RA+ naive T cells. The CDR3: CASSLGSTGELFF. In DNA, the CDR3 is TGTGCCAGCAGCTTAGGGAGCACCGGGGAGCTGTTTTTT.